The clone carrying this T cell receptor (beta chain) was seen ten or more times. Antigen unknown. The sample is drawn from a study of CD8+CD57+ T cells in acquired aplastic anemia. Study-wide findings and caveats: Roughly 30 CD8+ CDR3 sequences occurred in both the patients and the controls.

The length of the CDR3 is 17 residues. The J segment lost 14 bases and the V segment lost 4 bases, leaving 21 bases of the junction unmatched. The germline V gene encodes CDR1 SGHDT and CDR2 YYEEEE. Genomic DNA constituted the template upon which TCR beta VDJ and CDR3 profiling was performed. One entry per CDR3 protein results from TCRdb running MiXCR on the reads. The sample carries about 180,000 distinct CDR3 sequences, almost 50% recorded once. Flow cytometry had shown expanded CD8+CD57+ cells in the patients chosen for sequencing. All patients had severe acquired aplastic anemia. When blood sampling took place, the patients had received no therapy.

Sequenced input: sorted CD4+, CD8+, or CD8+CD57+ T cells (not recorded which) from PBMCs. This chain links TRBV5-6 with TRBJ2-3; 11 bases map to TRBD2. The clonotype was recovered from a human donor with aplastic anemia. The chain's CDR3 is CASSRRLHTSGGRSGYF. Here the CDR3 DNA reads TGTGCCAGCAGCCGCCGACTGCATACTAGCGGGGGAAGATCTGGGTATTTT.